The rows below give T cell receptor beta chains drawn from one sample of a study of T cells in Graves' hyperthyroidism and ophthalmopathy. Each CDR3 protein is one row after TCRdb ran MiXCR on the multiplex PCR reads. Altogether about 420,000 distinct CDR3 sequences are present, roughly an eighth being singletons, with the ten largest covering roughly 4.8%. The sample comprised blood. All receptors come from a woman between 18 and 30 years old with Graves' hyperthyroidism. Each CDR3 is given with its conserved first and last residue. The D gene is left open where the match is weak. Size is omitted from some rows. Given values are once, few, many or a class for expanded clones.

CSARDNNRLVGAEAFF | TGCAGTGCTAGAGATAATAACAGGCTTGTGGGGGCTGAAGCTTTCTTT | - | TRBJ1-1 | TRBV20-1 | once
CASSPGTTNEKLFF | TGTGCCAGCAGCCCAGGGACAACTAATGAAAAACTGTTTTTT | - | TRBJ1-4 | TRBV12-3/TRBV12-4 | many
CASSQASGLYQETQYF | TGTGCCAGCAGCCAAGCTAGCGGATTGTACCAAGAGACCCAGTACTTC | TRBD2 | TRBJ2-5 | TRBV3-1 | many
CASSSPVAGAGNEQFF | TGTGCCAGCAGTTCCCCTGTAGCGGGAGCGGGCAATGAGCAGTTCTTC | TRBD2 | TRBJ2-1 | TRBV28 | many
CASSQDLGNQPQHF | TGTGCCAGCAGCCAAGATCTCGGAAATCAGCCCCAGCATTTT | - | TRBJ1-5 | TRBV3-1 | many
CASSIGVRSNQPQHF | TGTGCCAGTAGTATAGGGGTGAGGAGCAATCAGCCCCAGCATTTT | - | TRBJ1-5 | TRBV19 | few
CSVKTGTGDQPQHF | TGCAGCGTTAAGACCGGGACAGGGGATCAGCCCCAGCATTTT | TRBD1 | TRBJ1-5 | TRBV29-1 | many
CASRWTGDTQYF | TGCGCCAGCAGATGGACAGGAGATACGCAGTATTTT | TRBD1 | TRBJ2-3 | TRBV10-2 | many
CASSLGLAGFGGADTQYF | TGTGCCAGCAGCCTCGGACTAGCGGGATTCGGCGGGGCAGATACGCAGTATTTT | TRBD2 | TRBJ2-3 | TRBV2 | -
CASRGTGVGYGYTF | TGTGCCAGCAGGGGGACAGGGGTTGGCTATGGCTACACCTTC | TRBD1 | TRBJ1-2 | TRBV12-3/TRBV12-4 | many
CASSHGRVISSYEQYF | TGTGCCAGCAGCCACGGCAGGGTAATAAGCTCCTACGAGCAGTACTTC | - | TRBJ2-7 | TRBV11-1 | many
CASSLDRGRHYNEQFF | TGTGCCAGCAGTTTGGACAGGGGGCGGCACTACAATGAGCAGTTCTTC | TRBD1 | TRBJ2-1 | TRBV12-3/TRBV12-4 | many
CASSQDSGRAYNEQFF | TGTGCCAGCAGCCAAGATAGCGGGAGGGCCTACAATGAGCAGTTCTTC | - | TRBJ2-1 | TRBV3-2 | many
CASTQRVEGKAFF | TGTGCCAGCACCCAGAGGGTCGAGGGAAAAGCTTTCTTT | - | TRBJ1-1 | TRBV6-1 | many
CASSLAGVNNQPQHF | TGTGCCAGCAGCTTGGCTGGGGTAAACAATCAGCCCCAGCATTTT | - | TRBJ1-5 | TRBV5-6 | -
CASSGSGYTF | TGTGCCAGTAGTGGGTCTGGCTACACCTTC | - | TRBJ1-2 | TRBV19 | few
CASSATGGDGNTIYF | TGTGCCAGCAGCGCAACAGGGGGCGATGGAAACACCATATATTTT | TRBD1 | TRBJ1-3 | TRBV9 | -
CASSLQRGAGDPTGELFF | TGTGCCAGCAGCTTGCAGCGGGGAGCGGGAGATCCCACCGGGGAGCTGTTTTTT | TRBD2 | TRBJ2-2 | TRBV7-3 | -
CASSLAPRLDYSNQPQHF | TGTGCCAGCAGCTTGGCCCCAAGGCTGGATTATAGCAATCAGCCCCAGCATTTT | - | TRBJ1-5 | TRBV7-9 | -
CASSETDPSRDSGNTIYF | TGCGCCAGCAGTGAGACAGATCCCTCCAGAGACTCTGGAAACACCATATATTTT | - | TRBJ1-3 | TRBV10-2 | -
CSASRRELRTGELFF | TGCAGTGCTAGTCGGCGGGAGCTTCGGACCGGGGAGCTGTTTTTT | TRBD2 | TRBJ2-2 | TRBV20-1 | many
CAWSALGNEQFF | TGTGCCTGGAGTGCCCTGGGCAATGAGCAGTTCTTC | - | TRBJ2-1 | TRBV30 | many
CAWSVRGQGLLSRRTALHF | TGTGCCTGGAGTGTACGAGGACAGGGTCTTCTAAGTAGGCGGACGGCCCTCCACTTT | TRBD1 | TRBJ1-6 | TRBV30 | many
CASSYTDRGRRSYEQYF | TGTGCCAGCAGTTACACGGACAGGGGTCGAAGATCCTACGAGCAGTACTTC | TRBD1 | TRBJ2-7 | TRBV6-5 | few
CASSRDNTEAFF | TGCGCCAGCAGCCGGGACAACACTGAAGCTTTCTTT | - | TRBJ1-1 | TRBV5-1 | once
CSAFPGNSNQPQHF | TGCAGTGCTTTTCCAGGAAATAGCAATCAGCCCCAGCATTTT | - | TRBJ1-5 | TRBV20-1 | few
CASSRGSRLNEKLFF | TGCGCCAGCAGCCGAGGTAGCAGGCTGAATGAAAAACTGTTTTTT | - | TRBJ1-4 | TRBV4-3 | -
CSAKTEGSQAGGPGDTQYF | TGCAGTGCTAAGACTGAGGGGTCTCAAGCGGGAGGGCCGGGGGATACGCAGTATTTT | TRBD2 | TRBJ2-3 | TRBV20-1 | many
CASSESGPFNEKLFF | TGTGCCAGCAGCGAAAGTGGGCCCTTCAATGAAAAACTGTTTTTT | - | TRBJ1-4 | TRBV28 | many
CASSAPGLAQSGELFF | TGTGCCAGCAGTGCCCCGGGACTAGCGCAAAGCGGGGAGCTGTTTTTT | TRBD2 | TRBJ2-2 | TRBV28 | many
CAWRRRGIGLAGGPASYNEQFF | TGTGCCTGGAGACGAAGGGGAATAGGTCTAGCGGGAGGCCCGGCTTCCTACAATGAGCAGTTCTTC | TRBD2 | TRBJ2-1 | TRBV30 | -
CASSLQGPGANVLTF | TGTGCCAGCAGCTTACAAGGGCCCGGGGCCAACGTCCTGACTTTC | - | TRBJ2-6 | TRBV5-6 | few
CSARGRGGVVDTQYF | TGCAGTGCTCGCGGACGGGGCGGGGTGGTAGATACGCAGTATTTT | - | TRBJ2-3 | TRBV20-1 | -
CASSPSGLRETQYF | TGTGCCAGCTCACCATCAGGGTTGAGAGAGACCCAGTACTTC | - | TRBJ2-5 | TRBV18 | many
CASSEGQFNQPQHF | TGTGCCAGCAGCGAGGGACAGTTCAATCAGCCCCAGCATTTT | TRBD1 | TRBJ1-5 | TRBV11-2 | many
CASSPTVLAKNIQYF | TGTGCCAGCAGCCCGACGGTTCTAGCCAAAAACATTCAGTACTTC | - | TRBJ2-4 | TRBV7-2 | few
CASSYGTAGAYEQYF | TGTGCCAGCAGTTACGGGACAGCGGGCGCCTACGAGCAGTACTTC | - | TRBJ2-7 | TRBV6-9 | once
CASRDPSGANVLTF | TGTGCCAGTAGGGACCCGTCTGGGGCCAACGTCCTGACTTTC | - | TRBJ2-6 | TRBV19 | few
CASRITGVGELFF | TGTGCCAGCAGGATTACAGGGGTCGGGGAGCTGTTTTTT | TRBD1 | TRBJ2-2 | TRBV6-1 | -
CASSATGGGANVLTF | TGTGCCAGCAGCGCAACAGGGGGTGGGGCCAACGTCCTGACTTTC | TRBD1 | TRBJ2-6 | TRBV7-2 | few
CASSQTPDSYEQYF | TGTGCCAGCAGCCAGACCCCGGACAGCTACGAGCAGTACTTC | - | TRBJ2-7 | TRBV7-9 | -
CSATNSPGINQPQHF | TGCAGTGCTACCAACTCCCCAGGGATCAATCAGCCCCAGCATTTT | - | TRBJ1-5 | TRBV20-1 | many
CSAMQSNEQFF | TGCAGTGCTATGCAATCCAATGAGCAGTTCTTC | - | TRBJ2-1 | TRBV20-1 | many
CASSLPDGSSGNTIYF | TGTGCCAGCAGCTTACCAGACGGAAGCTCTGGAAACACCATATATTTT | - | TRBJ1-3 | TRBV7-8 | -
CASSFGSGRIQTGTGDEKLFF | TGTGCCAGCAGTTTCGGATCGGGTCGGATCCAAACCGGGACAGGGGACGAAAAACTGTTTTTT | TRBD1 | TRBJ1-4 | TRBV12-3/TRBV12-4 | -
CAISGLAGGYEQYF | TGTGCCATCAGTGGACTAGCGGGGGGCTACGAGCAGTACTTC | TRBD2 | TRBJ2-7 | TRBV10-3 | many
CSVEDRGGKFGNTIYF | TGCAGCGTTGAAGATAGGGGGGGGAAGTTTGGGAACACCATATATTTT | - | TRBJ1-3 | TRBV29-1 | -
CASSLTSGFSYEQYF | TGTGCCAGCAGTTTAACCAGCGGGTTTTCCTACGAGCAGTACTTC | - | TRBJ2-7 | TRBV27 | few
CASSLWGLAVAKNIQYF | TGTGCCAGCAGTTTATGGGGACTAGCGGTAGCCAAAAACATTCAGTACTTC | TRBD2 | TRBJ2-4 | TRBV28 | -
CASSLVAGNTEAFF | TGCGCCAGCAGCTTGGTAGCGGGGAACACTGAAGCTTTCTTT | - | TRBJ1-1 | TRBV5-1 | many
CATSARGDEQYF | TGTGCCACCAGTGCAAGGGGCGACGAGCAGTACTTC | - | TRBJ2-7 | TRBV24-1 | many
CASSLRTGRPEAFF | TGCGCCAGCAGCTTAAGGACAGGGCGGCCTGAAGCTTTCTTT | TRBD1 | TRBJ1-1 | TRBV5-1 | -
CASSEQTGYSPLHF | TGTGCCAGCAGCGAACAGACAGGGTATTCACCCCTCCACTTT | TRBD1 | TRBJ1-6 | TRBV6-1 | many
CSARAANTGELFF | TGCAGTGCTAGAGCAGCGAACACCGGGGAGCTGTTTTTT | - | TRBJ2-2 | TRBV20-1 | many
CASRSDRETYEQYF | TGTGCCAGCAGATCCGACAGGGAGACCTACGAGCAGTACTTC | TRBD1 | TRBJ2-7 | TRBV14 | few
CASEATQDTQYF | TGTGCCTCCGAAGCTACCCAGGATACGCAGTATTTT | - | TRBJ2-3 | TRBV28 | many
CASSPAGGEQYF | TGTGCCAGCAGCCCAGCCGGGGGCGAGCAGTACTTC | - | TRBJ2-7 | TRBV7-6 | many
CASSPELAGGPDTQYF | TGTGCCAGCAGCCCAGAGTTAGCGGGAGGCCCAGATACGCAGTATTTT | TRBD2 | TRBJ2-3 | TRBV7-6 | many
CATGLPDTEAFF | TGTGCCACCGGGCTGCCGGACACTGAAGCTTTCTTT | - | TRBJ1-1 | TRBV6-1 | many